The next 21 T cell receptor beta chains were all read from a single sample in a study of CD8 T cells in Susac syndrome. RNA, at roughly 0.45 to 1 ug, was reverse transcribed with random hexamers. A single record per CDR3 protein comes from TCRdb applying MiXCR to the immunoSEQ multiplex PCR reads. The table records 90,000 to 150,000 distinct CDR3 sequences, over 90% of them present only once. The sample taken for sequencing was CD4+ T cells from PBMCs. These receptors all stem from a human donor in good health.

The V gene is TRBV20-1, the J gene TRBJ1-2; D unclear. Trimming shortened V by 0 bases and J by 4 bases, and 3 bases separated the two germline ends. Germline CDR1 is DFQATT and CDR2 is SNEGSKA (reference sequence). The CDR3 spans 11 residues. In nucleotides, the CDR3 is TGCAGTGCTAGAGAGGGCTATGGCTACACCTTC. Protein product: CSAREGYGYTF.

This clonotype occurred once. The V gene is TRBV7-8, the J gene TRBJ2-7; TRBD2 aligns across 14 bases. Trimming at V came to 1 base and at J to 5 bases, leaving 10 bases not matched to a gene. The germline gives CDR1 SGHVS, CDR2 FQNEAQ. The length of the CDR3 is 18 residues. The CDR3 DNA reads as TGTGCCAGCAGCTTAGAGGCCACGGGACTAGCGGGAGACCACGAGCAGTACTTC. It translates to CASSLEATGLAGDHEQYF.

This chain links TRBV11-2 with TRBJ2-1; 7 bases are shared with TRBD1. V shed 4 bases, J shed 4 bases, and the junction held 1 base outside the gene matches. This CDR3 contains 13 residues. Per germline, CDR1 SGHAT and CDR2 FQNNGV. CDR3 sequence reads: CASSWGQYNEQFF. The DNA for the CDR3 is TGTGCCAGCAGCTGGGGACAGTACAATGAGCAGTTCTTC.

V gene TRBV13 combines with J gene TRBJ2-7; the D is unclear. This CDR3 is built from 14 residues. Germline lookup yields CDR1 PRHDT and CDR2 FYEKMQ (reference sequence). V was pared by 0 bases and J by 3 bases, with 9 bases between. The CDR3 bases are TGTGCCAGCAGCTTAGGCGGCCGGAACTACGAGCAGTACTTC. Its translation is CASSLGGRNYEQYF.

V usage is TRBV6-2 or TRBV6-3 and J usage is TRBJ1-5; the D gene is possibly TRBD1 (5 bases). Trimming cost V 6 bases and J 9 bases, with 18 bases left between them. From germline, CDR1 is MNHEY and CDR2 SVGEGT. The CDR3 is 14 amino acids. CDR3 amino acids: CASRYTQGYRPQHF. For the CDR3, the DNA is TGTGCCAGCAGATACACGCAGGGTTATAGGCCCCAGCATTTT.

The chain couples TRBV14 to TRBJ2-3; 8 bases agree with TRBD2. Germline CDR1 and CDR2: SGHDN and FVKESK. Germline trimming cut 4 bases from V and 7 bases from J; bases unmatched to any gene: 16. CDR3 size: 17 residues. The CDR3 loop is CASSPPQAGDRRNTQYF. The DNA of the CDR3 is TGTGCCAGCAGCCCCCCCCAAGCGGGGGATCGTCGAAATACGCAGTATTTT.

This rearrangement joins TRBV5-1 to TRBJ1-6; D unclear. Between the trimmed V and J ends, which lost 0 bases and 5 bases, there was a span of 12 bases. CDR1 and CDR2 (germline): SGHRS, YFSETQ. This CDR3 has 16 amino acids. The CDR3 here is CASSLARGGHNSPLHF. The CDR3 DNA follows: TGCGCCAGCAGCTTGGCACGAGGAGGGCATAATTCACCCCTCCACTTT.

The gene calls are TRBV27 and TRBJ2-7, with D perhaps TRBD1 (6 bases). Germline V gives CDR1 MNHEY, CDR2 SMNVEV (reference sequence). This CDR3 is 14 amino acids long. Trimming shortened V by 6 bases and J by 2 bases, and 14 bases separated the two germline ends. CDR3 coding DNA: TGTGCCAGCAGCCCCGCAGGGGCGCCCTACGAGCAGTACTTC. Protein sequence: CASSPAGAPYEQYF.

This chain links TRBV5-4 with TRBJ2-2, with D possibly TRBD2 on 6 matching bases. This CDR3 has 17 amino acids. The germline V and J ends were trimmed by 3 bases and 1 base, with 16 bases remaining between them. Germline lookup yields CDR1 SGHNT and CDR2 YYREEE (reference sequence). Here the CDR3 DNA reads TGTGCCAGCAGCTGGGGCGGGGCGCTCGTGAACACCGGGGAGCTGTTTTTT. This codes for CASSWGGALVNTGELFF.

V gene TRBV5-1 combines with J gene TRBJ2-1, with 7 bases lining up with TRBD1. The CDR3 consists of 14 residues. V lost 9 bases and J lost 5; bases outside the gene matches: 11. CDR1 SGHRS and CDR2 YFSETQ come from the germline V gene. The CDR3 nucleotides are TGCGCCACAGGGGGTACGGTAGGGGACAATGAGCAGTTCTTC. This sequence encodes CATGGTVGDNEQFF.

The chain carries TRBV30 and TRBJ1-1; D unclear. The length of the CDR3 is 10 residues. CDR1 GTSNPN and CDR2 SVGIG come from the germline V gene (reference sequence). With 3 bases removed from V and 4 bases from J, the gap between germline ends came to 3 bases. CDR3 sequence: CAWSSTEAFF. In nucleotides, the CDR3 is TGTGCCTGGAGCAGCACTGAAGCTTTCTTT.

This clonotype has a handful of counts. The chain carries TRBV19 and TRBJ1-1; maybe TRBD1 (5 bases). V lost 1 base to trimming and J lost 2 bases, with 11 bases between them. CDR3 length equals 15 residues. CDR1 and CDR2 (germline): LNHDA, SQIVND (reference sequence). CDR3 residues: CASSIGGARNTEAFF. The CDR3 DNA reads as TGTGCCAGTAGTATAGGGGGCGCCAGAAACACTGAAGCTTTCTTT.

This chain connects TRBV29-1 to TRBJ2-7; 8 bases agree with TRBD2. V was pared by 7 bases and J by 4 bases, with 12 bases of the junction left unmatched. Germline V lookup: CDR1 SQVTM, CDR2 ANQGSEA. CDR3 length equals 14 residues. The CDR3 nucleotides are TGCAGCGCCATAAGGGGACTAGATCGGTACGAGCAGTACTTC. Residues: CSAIRGLDRYEQYF.

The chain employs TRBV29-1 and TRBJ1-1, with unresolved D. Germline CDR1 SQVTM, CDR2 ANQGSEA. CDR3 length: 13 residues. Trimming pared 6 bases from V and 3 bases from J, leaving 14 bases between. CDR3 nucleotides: TGCAGCGTGAGTCACCGTGGGGACACTGAAGCTTTCTTT. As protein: CSVSHRGDTEAFF.

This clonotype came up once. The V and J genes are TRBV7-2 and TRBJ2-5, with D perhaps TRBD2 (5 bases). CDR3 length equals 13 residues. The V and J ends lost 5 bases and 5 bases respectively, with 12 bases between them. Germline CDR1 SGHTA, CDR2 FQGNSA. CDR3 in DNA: TGTGCCAGCAGCCCCCGGTCGGGGGAGACCCAGTACTTC. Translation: CASSPRSGETQYF.

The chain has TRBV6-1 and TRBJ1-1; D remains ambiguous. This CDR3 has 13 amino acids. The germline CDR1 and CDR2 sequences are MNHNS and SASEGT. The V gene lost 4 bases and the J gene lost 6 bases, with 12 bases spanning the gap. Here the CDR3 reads CASSASGVPEAFF. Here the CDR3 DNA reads TGTGCCAGCAGTGCATCCGGGGTGCCTGAAGCTTTCTTT.

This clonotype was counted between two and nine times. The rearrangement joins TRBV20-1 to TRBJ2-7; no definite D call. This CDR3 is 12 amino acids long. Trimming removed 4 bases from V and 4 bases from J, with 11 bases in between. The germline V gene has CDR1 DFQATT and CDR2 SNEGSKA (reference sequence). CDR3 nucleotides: TGCAGTGCTACTCCCGGCCGATACGAGCAGTACTTC. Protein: CSATPGRYEQYF.

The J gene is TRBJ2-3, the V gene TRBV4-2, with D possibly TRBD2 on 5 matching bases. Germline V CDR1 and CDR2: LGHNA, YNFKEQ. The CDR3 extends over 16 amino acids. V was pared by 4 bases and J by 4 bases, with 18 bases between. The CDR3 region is CASSPPPGVEADTQYF. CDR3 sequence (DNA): TGTGCCAGCAGCCCTCCCCCCGGGGTAGAAGCAGATACGCAGTATTTT.

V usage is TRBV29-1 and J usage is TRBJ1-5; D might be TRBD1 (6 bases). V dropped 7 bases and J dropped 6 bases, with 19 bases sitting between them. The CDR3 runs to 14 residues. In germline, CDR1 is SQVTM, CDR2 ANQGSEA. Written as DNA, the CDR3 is TGCAGCGCCAGATCCGGGGGGCAGGGTCAGCCCCAGCATTTT. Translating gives CSARSGGQGQPQHF.

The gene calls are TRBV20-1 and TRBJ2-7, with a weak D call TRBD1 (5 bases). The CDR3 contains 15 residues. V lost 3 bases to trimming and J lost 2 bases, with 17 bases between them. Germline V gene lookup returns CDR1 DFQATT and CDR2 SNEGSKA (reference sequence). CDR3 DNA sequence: TGCAGTGCTAGGGCTTGGGGCTCCATGCCCTACGAGCAGTACTTC. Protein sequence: CSARAWGSMPYEQYF.

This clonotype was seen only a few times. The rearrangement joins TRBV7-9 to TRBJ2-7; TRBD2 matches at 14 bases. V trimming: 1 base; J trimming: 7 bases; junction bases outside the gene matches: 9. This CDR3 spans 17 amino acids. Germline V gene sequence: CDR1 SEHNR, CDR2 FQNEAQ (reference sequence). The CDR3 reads CASSLGSGTSGREEQYF. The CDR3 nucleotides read TGTGCCAGCAGCTTAGGAAGTGGGACTAGCGGGAGAGAAGAGCAGTACTTC.